One and the same sample provided the 17 T cell receptor beta chains below, sequenced in a study of Graves' ophthalmopathy and Graves' hyperthyroidism. RNA transcripts yielded amplified TCR beta CDR3 regions. Amplification began with first-round RT-PCR using HTBI primers, then second-round multiplex PCR was performed. TCRdb passed the multiplex PCR reads through MiXCR, listing each CDR3 protein once. The sample contains over a million distinct CDR3 sequences, around a third of which appear only once. The sample taken for sequencing was peripheral blood or thyroid tissue (not recorded which). These receptors all come from an adult man with Graves' hyperthyroidism.

The chain recombines TRBV29-1 with TRBJ2-5, with 9 bases fitting TRBD2. V lost 7 bases and J lost 5; bases outside the gene matches: 17. The CDR3 spans 16 residues. Germline values: CDR1 SQVTM, CDR2 ANQGSEA. The CDR3 is CSAQGPEREVRETQYF. The CDR3 region has the DNA TGCAGCGCGCAGGGACCCGAGCGGGAGGTTCGGGAGACCCAGTACTTC. The whole variable domain, filled in from reference TRBV29-1 and TRBJ2-5, reads SAVISQKPSRDICQRGTSLTIQCQVDSQVTMMFWYRQQPGQSLTLIATANQGSEATYESGFVIDKFPISRPNLTFSTLTVSNMSPEDSSIYLCSAQGPEREVRETQYFGPGTRLLVL.

This clonotype has ten or more counts. The V and J genes are TRBV3-1 and TRBJ1-2; the D gene is possibly TRBD1 (5 bases). Germline values: CDR1 LGHDT, CDR2 YNNKEL (reference sequence). CDR3 length equals 14 residues. V lost 1 base, J lost 2 bases, and 8 bases lay in between. CDR3 protein: CASSQGQTNYGYTF. In DNA, the CDR3 is TGTGCCAGCAGCCAAGGACAGACCAACTATGGCTACACCTTC.

The chain combines TRBV3-1 with TRBJ2-6; 7 bases fit TRBD1. Germline lookup yields CDR1 LGHDT and CDR2 YNNKEL (reference sequence). CDR3 size: 18 residues. V was clipped by 3 bases and J by 0 bases; unmatched bases: 8. The CDR3 bases are TGTGCCAGCAGCCAGCCGGGACAGTTACTCTCTGGGGCCAACGTCCTGACTTTC. Translation gives CASSQPGQLLSGANVLTF.

The chain uses TRBV29-1 and TRBJ2-4, with 11 bases matching TRBD2. In germline, CDR1 is SQVTM, CDR2 ANQGSEA. After removal of 4 bases from V and 0 bases from J, the junction contained 5 bases not matched to a gene. This CDR3 region has 16 residues. The CDR3 sequence: CSVAGLADLAKNIQYF. In DNA, the CDR3 is TGCAGCGTTGCGGGACTAGCGGACCTAGCCAAAAACATTCAGTACTTC.

This clonotype has just a few counts. The CDR3 reads CASSWDITYEQYF. Written as DNA, the CDR3 is TGTGCCAGCAGCTGGGACATAACCTACGAGCAGTACTTC. The genes are TRBV7-9 and TRBJ2-7, with TRBD1 as a possible D gene (6 bases). The germline CDR1 and CDR2 sequences are SEHNR and FQNEAQ (reference sequence). With 4 bases removed from V and 2 bases from J, the gap between germline ends came to 9 bases. This CDR3 is built from 13 residues.

This clonotype was observed a handful of times. V and J are TRBV19 and TRBJ1-5, with 10 bases fitting TRBD1. The CDR3 is 15 amino acids. Looked up from germline, CDR1 is LNHDA and CDR2 is SQIVND (reference sequence). The V segment lost 9 bases and the J segment 5 bases; nucleotides outside the gene matches: 10. The CDR3, as DNA: TGTGCCAGCAGTTTTCCAGGACAGGGGGATCAGCCCCAGCATTTT. As protein: CASSFPGQGDQPQHF.

This clonotype came up a few times. The V gene is TRBV10-3, the J gene TRBJ1-6, with 8 bases matching TRBD1. The trim removed 1 base at V and 9 bases at J, leaving 5 bases unmatched. The CDR3 contains 15 residues. The germline V gene has CDR1 ENHRY and CDR2 SYGVKD. This chain's CDR3 is CAISELGQGSSPLHF. In DNA form, the CDR3 reads TGTGCCATCAGTGAGTTAGGACAGGGTTCTTCACCCCTCCACTTT.

This clonotype was picked up a small number of times. This chain connects TRBV3-1 to TRBJ1-2; D is uncertain. The CDR3 runs to 15 residues. V was shortened by 0 bases and J by 3 bases, with 11 bases between the two germline ends. Germline lookup yields CDR1 LGHDT and CDR2 YNNKEL (reference sequence). CDR3 coding DNA: TGTGCCAGCAGCCAAGAGGGTTACCTGTACTATGGCTACACCTTC. Protein product: CASSQEGYLYYGYTF.

This clonotype came up a few times. This chain joins TRBV28 and TRBJ2-7; D possibly matches TRBD1 or TRBD2 (5 bases each). The V gene's germline CDR1 is MDHEN and CDR2 SYDVKM. V lost 3 bases, J lost 2 bases, and 11 bases lay in between. The CDR3 is made up of 14 amino acids. CDR3 in DNA: TGTGCCAGCAGTTTGTATCGGGGCGCCTACGAGCAGTACTTC. Protein: CASSLYRGAYEQYF. The full variable domain, completed using reference TRBV28 and TRBJ2-7, is DVKVTQSSRYLVKRTGEKVFLECVQDMDHENMFWYRQDPGLGLRLIYFSYDVKMKEKGDIPEGYSVSREKKERFSLILESASTNQTSMYLCASSLYRGAYEQYFGPGTRLTVT.

Points on this clonotype: This likely comes from a read error, as the CDR3 has no conserved phenylalanine or tryptophan at its end. J is TRBJ2-5 and V is TRBV7-9; no reliable D call. Germline assignment: CDR1 SEHNR and CDR2 FQNEAQ (reference sequence). The V end was cut by 2 bases, the J end by 0 bases, with 7 bases between. The CDR3 loop spans 14 amino acids. In DNA, the CDR3 is TGTGCCAGCAGCTTAACGGTTAACCAAGAGACCCAGTACTTG. Encoded protein: CASSLTVNQETQYL.

There are many counts of this clonotype. The chain couples TRBV29-1 to TRBJ1-1; 7 bases match TRBD1. CDR3 length equals 15 residues. The germline V gene has CDR1 SQVTM and CDR2 ANQGSEA. The junction had 22 bases not matched to a gene; V was cut back by 8 bases and J by 10 bases. CDR3 residues: CSSEPAGGGEKSAFF. The CDR3 nucleotides read TGCAGCTCCGAACCGGCGGGAGGGGGCGAAAAGTCAGCTTTCTTT.

J is TRBJ2-5 and V is TRBV19, with 8 bases identical to TRBD2. V lost 9 bases and J lost 1; bases outside the gene matches: 4. This CDR3 contains 13 residues. Germline V CDR1 and CDR2: LNHDA, SQIVND (reference sequence). The CDR3 sequence is CASASGGQETQYF. The CDR3 DNA sequence: TGTGCCAGCGCGAGCGGGGGCCAAGAGACCCAGTACTTC.

This rearrangement joins TRBV5-4 to TRBJ1-2; D may be TRBD1 (6 bases). From germline, CDR1 is SGHNT and CDR2 YYREEE (reference sequence). The CDR3 loop spans 12 amino acids. Deletions cut 5 bases from V and 10 bases from J, with 15 bases between. The DNA of the CDR3 is TGTGCCAGCAGGCCTGGGAAGGGGGACTACACCTTC. Its translation: CASRPGKGDYTF.

This clonotype has ten or more counts. The J gene is TRBJ2-5, the V gene TRBV7-6, with 7 bases lining up with TRBD2. Unmatched junction bases numbered 20, after V lost 3 bases and J lost 1 base. Germline CDR1 and CDR2: SGHVS and FNYEAQ. There are 20 residues in the CDR3. CDR3 residues: CASSFYALGGLAGVQETQYF. The CDR3 DNA follows: TGTGCCAGCAGCTTCTACGCTCTAGGCGGCTTAGCGGGCGTCCAAGAGACCCAGTACTTC.

With respect to this clonotype: A much larger clone is a single base away; this may be a read error. The chain uses TRBV7-9 and TRBJ1-1; maybe TRBD1 (6 bases). The germline gives CDR1 SEHNR, CDR2 FQNEAQ (reference sequence). This CDR3 is built from 14 residues. The germline V and J ends were trimmed by 7 bases and 1 base, with 13 bases remaining between them. Here the CDR3 DNA reads TGTGCCAGCATCCCGACAGGACCGAACACTGAAGCTTTCTTT. The encoded protein is CASIPTGPNTEAFF.

The sample holds many counts of this clonotype. This chain connects TRBV29-1 to TRBJ2-7, with TRBD1 as a possible D gene (7 bases). Between the trimmed V and J ends, which lost 6 bases and 7 bases, there was a span of 16 bases. The CDR3 length is 12 residues. Per the germline V gene, CDR1 is SQVTM and CDR2 is ANQGSEA. CDR3 loop: CSVLTGDLEQYF. CDR3 in DNA: TGCAGCGTCCTTACAGGGGACTTAGAGCAGTACTTC.

The J gene is TRBJ2-2, the V gene TRBV7-7, with 8 nucleotides matching TRBD2. Germline assignment: CDR1 SSHAT and CDR2 FNYEAQ (reference sequence). The CDR3 runs 18 residues. With V trimmed by 2 bases and J by 1 base, 9 bases remained unmatched. The CDR3 coding sequence is TGTGCCAGCAGCTTATACCCCTTAGCGGGGCAGAACACCGGGGAGCTGTTTTTT. Translated, it gives CASSLYPLAGQNTGELFF.